What follows are 9 T cell receptor beta chains derived from one specimen sequenced in a study of blood T cell repertoires in COVID-19. Some clones are missing from TCRdb's copy, which holds only in-frame ones; the method was immunoSEQ multiplex PCR. The table includes tens of thousands of clones, roughly four fifths detected once. Sequencing was carried out using peripheral blood. The receptors here all came from a man aged 50 to 60 with COVID-19, enrolled during active disease.

CDR3 in amino acids: CASSVTGDHTGELFF. The CDR3 DNA reads as TGCGCCAGCAGCGTCACAGGGGACCACACCGGGGAGCTGTTTTTT. The rearrangement joins TRBV5-1 to TRBJ2-2, with 7 bases fitting TRBD1. CDR3 length equals 15 residues. Germline V CDR1 and CDR2: SGHRS, YFSETQ. V dropped 4 bases and J dropped 3; count of bases not matched to a gene: 6.

The rearrangement uses TRBV18 and TRBJ2-7; D uncertain. Germline V CDR1 and CDR2: KGHSH, LQKENI. The CDR3 contains 12 residues. V lost 6 bases and J 6 bases, leaving 12 bases between the germline ends. This chain's CDR3 is CASSSPPGEQYF. CDR3 nucleotides: TGTGCCAGCTCGTCGCCTCCAGGCGAGCAGTACTTC.

The rearrangement joins TRBV5-1 to TRBJ2-3; 7 positions agree with TRBD1. Germline trimming cut 5 bases from V and 8 bases from J; bases unmatched to any gene: 8. Germline lookup yields CDR1 SGHRS and CDR2 YFSETQ. This CDR3 spans 13 amino acids. In DNA, the CDR3 is TGCGCCAGCAGGGCAGACCACAGGGGTACGCAGTATTTT. Its translation is CASRADHRGTQYF.

V usage is TRBV7-9 and J usage is TRBJ1-2, with D possibly being TRBD1 (6 bases). Trimming left V 0 bases short and J 2 bases short, with 7 bases between. CDR1 SEHNR and CDR2 FQNEAQ come from the germline V gene (reference sequence). The CDR3 extends over 14 amino acids. This CDR3 reads CASSLAQGNYGYTF. The DNA of the CDR3 is TGTGCCAGCAGCTTAGCACAGGGAAACTATGGCTACACCTTC. The full variable domain, rest sourced from reference TRBV7-9 and TRBJ1-2, is DTGVSQNPRHKITKRGQNVTFRCDPISEHNRLYWYRQTLGQGPEFLTYFQNEAQLEKSRLLSDRFSAERPKGSFSTLEIQRTEQGDSAMYLCASSLAQGNYGYTFGSGTRLTVV.

At least ten counts were recorded for this clone. This sequence joins TRBV12-5 and TRBJ2-4; D possibly corresponds to TRBD1 (6 bases). Germline assignment: CDR1 LGHNT and CDR2 FRNRAP. V gave up 1 base and J gave up 2 bases, with 21 bases separating them. The CDR3 has 19 residues. The CDR3 sequence is CASGLARGFEQGPKNIQYF. The CDR3 bases are TGTGCTAGTGGTTTGGCGCGAGGGTTCGAACAGGGACCCAAAAACATTCAGTACTTC.

The rearrangement uses TRBV7-9 and TRBJ2-7, with D possibly being TRBD1 (6 bases). The germline CDR1 and CDR2 sequences are SEHNR and FQNEAQ (reference sequence). The CDR3 runs 13 residues. Between the trimmed V and J ends, which lost 5 bases and 3 bases, there was a span of 11 bases. The CDR3 is CASSPGGGYEQYF. The CDR3 DNA is TGTGCCAGCAGCCCTGGGGGCGGCTACGAGCAGTACTTC.

This clone has a single count. The chain recombines TRBV6-5 with TRBJ1-5; TRBD1 agrees at 11 bases. The CDR3 runs to 15 residues. V shed 6 bases, J shed 6 bases, and the junction held 7 bases outside the gene matches. Germline V gene sequence: CDR1 MNHEY, CDR2 SVGAGI. Here the CDR3 DNA reads TGTGCCAGCAGATCCGGACAGGGGGCAGCTCAGCCCCAGCATTTT. Residues: CASRSGQGAAQPQHF.

The V call is TRBV6-6, the J call TRBJ2-7, with D perhaps matching TRBD2 (6 bases). The germline V and J ends were trimmed by 2 bases and 5 bases, with 10 bases remaining between them. CDR1 and CDR2 (germline): MNHNY, SVGAGI (reference sequence). CDR3 length: 13 residues. The CDR3 is CASSYPGAHEQYF. DNA for the CDR3: TGTGCCAGCAGTTACCCGGGAGCTCACGAGCAGTACTTC.

The chain joins TRBV7-9 to TRBJ2-1; the D gene is possibly TRBD1 (5 bases). The germline gives CDR1 SEHNR, CDR2 FQNEAQ (reference sequence). The CDR3 extends over 13 amino acids. Trimming shortened V by 5 bases and J by 3 bases, and 8 bases separated the two germline ends. The CDR3 DNA follows: TGTGCCAGCAGCGGCGACAGCTACAATGAGCAGTTCTTC. This translates into CASSGDSYNEQFF.